The rows below give T cell receptor beta chains drawn from one sample of a study of CXCR3-negative and CXCR3-positive naive CD8 T cells. TCRdb re-called the 5' RACE reads; one entry per CDR3 protein, DNA not given. The repertoire table contains tens of thousands of distinct CDR3 sequences. Sequences were obtained from naive CXCR3+ CD8+ T cells from blood. The origin of the receptors is a human donor in good health. Some clones in this sample may be carry-over from other donors' samples. CDR3s include the opening cysteine and the closing phenylalanine or tryptophan. A clone size is listed for some rows: how often the clone was seen (once, few, many), or a class if it is expanded.

CDR3 protein: CASSAGNTIYF
J gene: TRBJ1-3
clone size: NA
V gene: TRBV10-1

CDR3 protein: CASSTTDAYEQYF
J gene: TRBJ2-7
clone size: NA
V gene: TRBV5-1

CDR3 protein: CASSLVGANTEAFF
J gene: TRBJ1-1
clone size: NA
V gene: TRBV28

CDR3 protein: CASSPPEGQTGYTSYEQYF
J gene: TRBJ2-7
clone size: NA
V gene: TRBV4-3

CDR3 protein: CASSFSTPYEQYF
J gene: TRBJ2-7
clone size: NA
V gene: TRBV12-3/TRBV12-4

CDR3 protein: CAGSLRDREPEAFF
J gene: TRBJ1-1
clone size: NA
V gene: TRBV7-9

CDR3 protein: CSVEQSFSYEQYF
J gene: TRBJ2-7
clone size: NA
V gene: TRBV29-1

CDR3 protein: CSVGMGFGANVLTF
J gene: TRBJ2-6
clone size: NA
V gene: TRBV29-1

CDR3 protein: CASSPRDSELNTEAFF
J gene: TRBJ1-1
clone size: NA
V gene: TRBV3-1

CDR3 protein: CSVKREGEANVLTF
J gene: TRBJ2-6
clone size: NA
V gene: TRBV29-1

CDR3 protein: CASSIASTGAQYF
J gene: TRBJ2-5
clone size: medium-sized
V gene: TRBV19

CDR3 protein: CSVEVNTEAFF
J gene: TRBJ1-1
clone size: NA
V gene: TRBV29-1

CDR3 protein: CASSRPGGGQGEQFF
J gene: TRBJ2-1
clone size: NA
V gene: TRBV7-9

CDR3 protein: CASSGLLSNQPQHF
J gene: TRBJ1-5
clone size: NA
V gene: TRBV12-3/TRBV12-4

CDR3 protein: CASSLTVANEQFF
J gene: TRBJ2-1
clone size: NA
V gene: TRBV12-3/TRBV12-4

CDR3 protein: CASSQAGYTEAFF
J gene: TRBJ1-1
clone size: NA
V gene: TRBV14

CDR3 protein: CASSQAVTADEETQYF
J gene: TRBJ2-5
clone size: NA
V gene: TRBV4-2

CDR3 protein: CASSQDLAGDINYGYTF
J gene: TRBJ1-2
clone size: NA
V gene: TRBV14

CDR3 protein: CASSFGVKYIQYF
J gene: TRBJ2-4
clone size: NA
V gene: TRBV5-5

CDR3 protein: CASSSSGDNEQFF
J gene: TRBJ2-1
clone size: NA
V gene: TRBV7-9

CDR3 protein: CASSFTGFSYYGYTF
J gene: TRBJ1-2
clone size: NA
V gene: TRBV28

CDR3 protein: CASRSTGATGELFF
J gene: TRBJ2-2
clone size: NA
V gene: TRBV5-5

CDR3 protein: CASSFPGSGANVLTF
J gene: TRBJ2-6
clone size: NA
V gene: TRBV3-1

CDR3 protein: CASGLFSGETSDTQYF
J gene: TRBJ2-3
clone size: NA
V gene: TRBV12-5

CDR3 protein: CASSLEDRPNTGELFF
J gene: TRBJ2-2
clone size: NA
V gene: TRBV13

CDR3 protein: CASSPTEYSNQPQHF
J gene: TRBJ1-5
clone size: NA
V gene: TRBV18

CDR3 protein: CASATLPAEQYF
J gene: TRBJ2-7
clone size: NA
V gene: TRBV6-5

CDR3 protein: CASQGLAGGNEQFF
J gene: TRBJ2-1
clone size: NA
V gene: TRBV7-6

CDR3 protein: CASSGAGTALQSGNTIYF
J gene: TRBJ1-3
clone size: NA
V gene: TRBV9

CDR3 protein: CSVPTGQGAGAFF
J gene: TRBJ1-1
clone size: NA
V gene: TRBV29-1

CDR3 protein: CASSIDRAVGAKNIQYF
J gene: TRBJ2-4
clone size: NA
V gene: TRBV19

CDR3 protein: CASSQDQGWEQYF
J gene: TRBJ2-7
clone size: NA
V gene: TRBV4-1

CDR3 protein: CASRYLGNTGELFF
J gene: TRBJ2-2
clone size: NA
V gene: TRBV6-5

CDR3 protein: CASSVGLVYEQFF
J gene: TRBJ2-1
clone size: NA
V gene: TRBV12-3/TRBV12-4

CDR3 protein: CASSSGQEFYF
J gene: TRBJ2-5
clone size: NA
V gene: TRBV7-7

CDR3 protein: CASSLVTLPASGGREQYF
J gene: TRBJ2-7
clone size: NA
V gene: TRBV7-8

CDR3 protein: CASSPRLAGSTDTQYF
J gene: TRBJ2-3
clone size: NA
V gene: TRBV7-9